This passage covers 23 T cell receptor beta chains from one sample sequenced in a study of blood T cell repertoires in COVID-19. The method was immunoSEQ multiplex PCR; TCRdb's version includes in-frame clones alone and lacks a portion of them. The sample lists some 190,000 clones; 88% were seen once. The sample comprised peripheral blood. These receptors came from a human donor in a cohort sampled during active COVID-19.

The chain couples TRBV7-2 to TRBJ1-1; 8 positions match TRBD1. This CDR3 is 15 amino acids long. CDR1 is SGHTA and CDR2 is FQGNSA in the germline V gene. V trimming: 5 bases; J trimming: 4 bases; junction bases outside the gene matches: 9. The CDR3 DNA reads as TGTGCCAGCAGCACACGGACAGGGTTGGGCACTGAAGCTTTCTTT. As protein: CASSTRTGLGTEAFF.

The table lists this clone with a count of one. The chain combines TRBV28 with TRBJ2-3; 10 bases line up with TRBD2. This CDR3 comprises 14 residues. Trimming took 6 bases from V and 5 from J; bases not matched to a gene: 5. Germline V gives CDR1 MDHEN, CDR2 SYDVKM. This chain's CDR3 is CASSPSGSLDTQYF. As DNA, the CDR3 is TGTGCCAGCAGCCCTAGCGGGAGTTTAGATACGCAGTATTTT.

This clone was counted a few times. The rearrangement uses TRBV27 and TRBJ2-1; a possible D gene is TRBD2 (5 bases). CDR3 size: 17 residues. The V end lost 5 bases, the J end lost 0 bases, and 17 bases lay between the germline ends. The germline V gene has CDR1 MNHEY and CDR2 SMNVEV (reference sequence). The CDR3 is CASSTPPTAVSYNEQFF. The CDR3 DNA sequence: TGTGCCAGCAGTACCCCGCCAACAGCGGTCTCCTACAATGAGCAGTTCTTC.

This rearrangement joins TRBV2 to TRBJ2-7; tentatively, D is TRBD1 (6 bases). Germline V lookup: CDR1 SNHLY, CDR2 FYNNEI. V lost 5 bases and J 4 bases, leaving 18 bases between the germline ends. CDR3 length equals 15 residues. The CDR3 DNA is TGTGCCAGCAGTCCTCCGGGCGGACAGACGTACGAGCAGTACTTC. Protein: CASSPPGGQTYEQYF.

CDR3 in DNA: TGCGCCAGCAGCCCTACCTCCGCAGGAAACACCATATATTTT. Encoded protein: CASSPTSAGNTIYF. The gene calls are TRBV5-1 and TRBJ1-3, with no clear D. The CDR3 has 14 residues. Trimming removed 4 bases at V and 4 bases at J, with 12 bases between. Germline assignment: CDR1 SGHRS and CDR2 YFSETQ.

The CDR3 region is CASSLGSGGPATDTQYF. The CDR3, as DNA: TGCGCCAGCAGCTTGGGTAGCGGGGGGCCTGCCACAGATACGCAGTATTTT. V usage is TRBV5-1 and J usage is TRBJ2-3; 10 bases line up with TRBD2. V was pared by 0 bases and J by 2 bases, with 6 bases of the junction left unmatched. From germline, CDR1 is SGHRS and CDR2 YFSETQ. CDR3 length equals 17 residues.

The chain carries TRBV2 and TRBJ2-1, with 14 bases that match TRBD2. V trimming: 7 bases; J trimming: 4 bases; junction bases outside the gene matches: 3. Germline CDR1 reads SNHLY; CDR2 reads FYNNEI. The CDR3 length is 15 residues. The CDR3 DNA sequence: TGTGCCAGCAAAAGACTAGCGGGGGGGTACAATGAGCAGTTCTTC. Translated, it gives CASKRLAGGYNEQFF.

The rearrangement uses TRBV7-8 and TRBJ2-7, with 10 nucleotides matching TRBD1. Germline V gene sequence: CDR1 SGHVS, CDR2 FQNEAQ. The V gene end was trimmed by 4 bases and the J gene end by 6 bases; junction bases not matched to a gene: 6. The CDR3 extends over 14 amino acids. CDR3 nucleotide sequence: TGTGCCAGCAGCTGGGACAGGGGTGCTGGCGAGCAGTACTTC. This sequence encodes CASSWDRGAGEQYF.

J is TRBJ2-1 and V is TRBV5-6; TRBD2 might be the D (6 bases). V lost 4 bases, J lost 0 bases, and 11 bases lay in between. The germline CDR1 and CDR2 sequences are SGHDT and YYEEEE. This CDR3 is built from 15 residues. CDR3 region: CASSRSGNSYNEQFF. CDR3 bases: TGTGCCAGCAGCCGTAGCGGAAACTCCTACAATGAGCAGTTCTTC.

This clone was counted a few times. This chain joins TRBV7-8 and TRBJ2-2, with D possibly TRBD2 on 5 matching bases. V lost 0 bases to trimming and J lost 4 bases, with 9 bases between them. CDR1 is SGHVS and CDR2 is FQNEAQ in the germline V gene. The CDR3 runs 15 residues. The CDR3 coding sequence is TGTGCCAGCAGCTTAGCCGTCGGGGTCACCGGGGAGCTGTTTTTT. This translates into CASSLAVGVTGELFF.

This chain links TRBV2 with TRBJ1-5; perhaps TRBD1 as D (6 bases). Trimming took 10 bases from V and 2 from J, leaving 15 bases between them. The CDR3 runs to 14 residues. Germline CDR1 reads SNHLY; CDR2 reads FYNNEI. The CDR3 region is CATTQGGGNQPQHF. DNA for the CDR3: TGTGCCACAACACAGGGCGGTGGCAATCAGCCCCAGCATTTT.

The rearrangement joins TRBV6-5 to TRBJ2-5; 7 bases align to TRBD1. CDR1 is MNHEY, CDR2 SVGAGI, per germline. Trimming removed 2 bases from V and 7 bases from J; junction bases left unmatched: 4. CDR3 length: 13 amino acids. The CDR3 loop is CASSYDRAGTQYF. The CDR3 nucleotides are TGTGCCAGCAGTTACGACAGGGCCGGGACCCAGTACTTC.

The CDR3 nucleotides read TGTGCCAGCAGTTACTCGCTAGCGGGAGGCGCAGATACGCAGTATTTT. The encoded protein is CASSYSLAGGADTQYF. This sequence joins TRBV6-6 and TRBJ2-3; the match to TRBD2 covers 11 bases. The CDR3 runs 16 residues. Germline V gives CDR1 MNHNY, CDR2 SVGAGI (reference sequence). Trimming removed 0 bases from V and 4 bases from J; junction bases left unmatched: 3.

CDR3 protein: CASSLGDSSNQPQHF. CDR3 in DNA: TGTGCCAGCAGCCTGGGGGACTCTAGCAATCAGCCCCAGCATTTT. V and J are TRBV5-8 and TRBJ1-5, with D possibly being TRBD1 (5 bases). Germline V lookup: CDR1 SGHTS, CDR2 YDEGEE. The CDR3 covers 15 residues. V lost 4 bases and J 0 bases, leaving 11 bases between the germline ends.

This chain connects TRBV5-1 to TRBJ1-6; 7 nucleotides align to TRBD1. The germline CDR1 and CDR2 sequences are SGHRS and YFSETQ. Germline trimming cut 4 bases from V and 5 bases from J; bases unmatched to any gene: 6. This CDR3 comprises 15 residues. This CDR3 is CASSGEGGHNSPLHF. CDR3 DNA: TGCGCCAGCAGCGGGGAAGGGGGCCATAATTCACCCCTCCACTTT. Complete variable domain (other parts from reference TRBV5-1 and TRBJ1-6): KAGVTQTPRYLIKTRGQQVTLSCSPISGHRSVSWYQQTPGQGLQFLFEYFSETQRNKGNFPGRFSGRQFSNSRSEMNVSTLELGDSALYLCASSGEGGHNSPLHFGNGTRLTVT.

The V and J genes are TRBV20-1 and TRBJ1-1; 7 nucleotides agree with TRBD1. With 6 bases clipped from V and 12 bases from J, the junction kept 10 bases outside the gene matches. Germline V gives CDR1 DFQATT, CDR2 SNEGSKA (reference sequence). This CDR3 has 11 amino acids. Here the CDR3 DNA reads TGCAGTGCGACCTCGACAGGGATATCTTTCTTT. This codes for CSATSTGISFF.

The sample holds one count of this clone. The genes are TRBV7-9 and TRBJ2-5, with 10 bases lining up with TRBD2. This CDR3 has 15 amino acids. Losses at the gene ends were 6 bases for V and 5 bases for J; bases not matched to a gene: 9. Germline V gives CDR1 SEHNR, CDR2 FQNEAQ (reference sequence). The CDR3 loop reads CASSTSGRALETQYF. The CDR3 DNA sequence: TGTGCCAGCAGTACCAGCGGGAGGGCCTTGGAGACCCAGTACTTC. Together with reference TRBV7-9 and TRBJ2-5, the CDR3 gives the full variable domain: DTGVSQNPRHKITKRGQNVTFRCDPISEHNRLYWYRQTLGQGPEFLTYFQNEAQLEKSRLLSDRFSAERPKGSFSTLEIQRTEQGDSAMYLCASSTSGRALETQYFGPGTRLLVL.

The V call is TRBV3-1 (or the pseudogene TRBV3-2), the J call TRBJ2-2, with 7 bases fitting TRBD2. CDR3 length: 15 amino acids. Germline V lookup: CDR1 LGHDT, CDR2 YNNKEL (reference sequence). The J segment lost 4 bases and the V segment lost 6 bases, leaving 8 bases of the junction unmatched. The CDR3 reads CASRLTSVGTGELFF. The CDR3 bases are TGTGCCAGCAGACTAACTAGCGTTGGCACCGGGGAGCTGTTTTTT.

The rearrangement joins TRBV5-4 to TRBJ1-1; D remains ambiguous. CDR1 and CDR2 from the germline V gene are SGHNT and YYREEE (reference sequence). The V gene lost 0 bases and the J gene lost 4 bases, with 13 bases spanning the gap. The length of the CDR3 is 15 residues. The CDR3 coding sequence is TGTGCCAGCAGCTTGGAATATACAGCGGGCACTGAAGCTTTCTTT. Residues: CASSLEYTAGTEAFF.

This clone was detected only once. The chain uses TRBV7-9 and TRBJ2-1; D uncertain. From germline, CDR1 is SEHNR and CDR2 FQNEAQ (reference sequence). With 7 bases removed from V and 0 bases from J, the gap between germline ends came to 10 bases. There are 14 residues in the CDR3. The CDR3 loop is CASNGRGSYNEQFF. CDR3 sequence (DNA): TGTGCCAGCAACGGTCGTGGCTCCTACAATGAGCAGTTCTTC.

The chain carries TRBV5-1 and TRBJ1-1, with D maybe TRBD1 (6 bases). V dropped 4 bases and J dropped 0 bases, with 10 bases sitting between them. Germline V gives CDR1 SGHRS, CDR2 YFSETQ. The CDR3 loop spans 14 amino acids. The CDR3 DNA is TGCGCCAGCAGCCCCTGGACAGTGAACACTGAAGCTTTCTTT. Its protein is CASSPWTVNTEAFF.

The rearrangement joins TRBV9 to TRBJ2-1; TRBD2 aligns across 7 bases. Trimming at V came to 3 bases and at J to 8 bases, leaving 8 bases not matched to a gene. CDR3 size: 14 residues. The germline V gene encodes CDR1 SGDLS and CDR2 YYNGEE. CDR3 DNA: TGTGCCAGCAGCGCTAGCGGAATTTGGGATGAGCAGTTCTTC. It translates to CASSASGIWDEQFF.

V and J are TRBV6-5 and TRBJ2-3, with D possibly TRBD2 on 7 matching bases. The V gene lost 7 bases and the J gene lost 3 bases, with 17 bases spanning the gap. CDR1 is MNHEY and CDR2 is SVGAGI in the germline V gene. The CDR3 spans 15 residues. The CDR3 nucleotides read TGTGCCAGCAAGCAGGGGCGGGGGCGGACAGATACGCAGTATTTT. This sequence encodes CASKQGRGRTDTQYF.